The sequence of this T cell receptor (beta chain) was determined in a study of T cell responses to AZD1222 COVID-19 vaccine. Findings and limits, study-wide: Regions 160-218 and 743-854 held dominance among vaccine-associated CD4 TCRs, which spanned spike.

Trimming shortened V by 2 bases and J by 5 bases, and 3 bases separated the two germline ends. The CDR3 runs to 11 residues. In germline, CDR1 is LNHDA, CDR2 SQIVND (reference sequence). Comment on this clone: What it binds is not known.

The data were produced by immunoSEQ multiplex PCR, yet TCRdb's version contains in-frame clones alone and is incomplete. The sample lists 99,000 or so clones; about four fifths were seen once. The TCR originated in an adult in good health. J is TRBJ1-1 and V is TRBV19; D is undetermined. The specimen was peripheral blood, collected on day 0 of AZD1222 vaccination. CDR3 nucleotide sequence: TGTGCCAGTAGTATATTTACTGAAGCTTTCTTT. Its translation: CASSIFTEAFF.